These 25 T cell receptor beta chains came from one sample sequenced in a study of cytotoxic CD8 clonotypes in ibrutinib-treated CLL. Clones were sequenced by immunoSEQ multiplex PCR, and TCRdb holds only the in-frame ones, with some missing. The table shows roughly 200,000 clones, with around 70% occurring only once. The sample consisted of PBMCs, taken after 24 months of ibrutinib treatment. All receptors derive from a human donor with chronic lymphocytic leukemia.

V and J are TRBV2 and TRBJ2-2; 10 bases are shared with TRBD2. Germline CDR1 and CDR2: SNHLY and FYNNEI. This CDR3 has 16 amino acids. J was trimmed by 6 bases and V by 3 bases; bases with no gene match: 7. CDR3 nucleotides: TGTGCCAGCAGTGAGCGGAGCGGGAGGGCCGCCGGGGAGCTGTTTTTT. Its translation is CASSERSGRAAGELFF.

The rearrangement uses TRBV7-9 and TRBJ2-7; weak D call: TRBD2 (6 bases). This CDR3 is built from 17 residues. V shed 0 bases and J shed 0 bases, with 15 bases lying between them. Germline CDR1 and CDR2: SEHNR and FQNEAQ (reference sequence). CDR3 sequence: CASSLAWRGERSYEQYF. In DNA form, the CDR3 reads TGTGCCAGCAGCTTAGCTTGGAGGGGCGAACGCTCCTACGAGCAGTACTTC.

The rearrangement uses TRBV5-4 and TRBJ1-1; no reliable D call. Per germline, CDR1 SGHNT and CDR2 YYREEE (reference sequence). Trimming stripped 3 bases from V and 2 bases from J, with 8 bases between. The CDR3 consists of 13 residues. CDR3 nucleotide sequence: TGTGCCAGCAGCTCTAGAGAAAACACTGAAGCTTTCTTT. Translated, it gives CASSSRENTEAFF. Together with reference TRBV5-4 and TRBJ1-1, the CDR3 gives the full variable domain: ETGVTQSPTHLIKTRGQQVTLRCSSQSGHNTVSWYQQALGQGPQFIFQYYREEENGRGNFPPRFSGLQFPNYSSELNVNALELDDSALYLCASSSRENTEAFFGQGTRLTVV.

CDR3 sequence (DNA): TGTGCCAGTAGTTTCAGGCACACTGAAGCTTTCTTT. It encodes CASSFRHTEAFF. The V gene is TRBV19, the J gene TRBJ1-1; D is uncertain. Trimming cost V 5 bases and J 3 bases, with 7 bases left between them. There are 12 residues in the CDR3. Germline V gene lookup returns CDR1 LNHDA and CDR2 SQIVND (reference sequence).

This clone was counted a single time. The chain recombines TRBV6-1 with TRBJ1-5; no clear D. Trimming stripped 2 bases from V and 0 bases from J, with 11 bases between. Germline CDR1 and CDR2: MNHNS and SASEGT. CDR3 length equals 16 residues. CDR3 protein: CASSERWGYSNQPQHF. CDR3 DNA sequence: TGTGCCAGCAGTGAAAGGTGGGGATATAGCAATCAGCCCCAGCATTTT.

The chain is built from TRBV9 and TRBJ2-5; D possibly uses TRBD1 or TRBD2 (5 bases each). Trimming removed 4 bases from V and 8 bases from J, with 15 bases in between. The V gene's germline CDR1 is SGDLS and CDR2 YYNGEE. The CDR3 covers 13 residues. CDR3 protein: CASSSGPEVTQYF. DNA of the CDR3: TGTGCCAGCAGCTCGGGACCTGAGGTAACCCAGTACTTC.

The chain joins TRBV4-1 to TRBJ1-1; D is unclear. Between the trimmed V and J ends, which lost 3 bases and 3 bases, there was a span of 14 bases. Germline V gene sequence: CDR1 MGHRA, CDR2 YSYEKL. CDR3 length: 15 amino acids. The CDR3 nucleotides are TGCGCCAGCAGCCAGCTACTATCGGTCCACACTGAAGCTTTCTTT. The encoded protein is CASSQLLSVHTEAFF.

CDR3 region: CAWSGGTWEETQYF. The CDR3 DNA reads as TGTGCCTGGAGCGGCGGGACCTGGGAAGAGACCCAGTACTTC. V and J are TRBV30 and TRBJ2-5, with D tentatively TRBD2 (6 bases). The CDR3 consists of 14 residues. V lost 3 bases and J lost 3, with 14 bases in between. Germline V lookup: CDR1 GTSNPN, CDR2 SVGIG (reference sequence).

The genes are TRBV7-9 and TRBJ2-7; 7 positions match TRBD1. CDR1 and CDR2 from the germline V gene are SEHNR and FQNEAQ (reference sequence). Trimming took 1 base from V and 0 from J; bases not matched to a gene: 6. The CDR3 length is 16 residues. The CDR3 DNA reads TGTGCCAGCAGCTTAGGAGGGACAGTGAGCTCCTACGAGCAGTACTTC. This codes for CASSLGGTVSSYEQYF.

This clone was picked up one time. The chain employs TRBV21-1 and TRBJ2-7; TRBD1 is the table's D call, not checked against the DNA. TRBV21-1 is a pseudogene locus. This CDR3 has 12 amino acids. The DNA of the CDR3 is TGTGCCAGCAGCACAATGGGGCGCGAGCAGTACTTC. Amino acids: CASSTMGREQYF.

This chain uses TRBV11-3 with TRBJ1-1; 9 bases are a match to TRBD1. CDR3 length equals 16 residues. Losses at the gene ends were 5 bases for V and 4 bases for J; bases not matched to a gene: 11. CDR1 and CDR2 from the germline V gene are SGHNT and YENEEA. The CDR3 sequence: CASSPGAGTGSTEAFF. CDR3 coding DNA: TGTGCCAGCAGCCCCGGGGCTGGGACAGGGAGCACTGAAGCTTTCTTT.

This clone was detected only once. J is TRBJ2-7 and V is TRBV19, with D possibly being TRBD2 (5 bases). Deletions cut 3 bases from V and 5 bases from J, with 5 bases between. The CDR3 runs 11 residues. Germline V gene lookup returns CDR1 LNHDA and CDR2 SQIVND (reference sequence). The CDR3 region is CASSIGNEQYF. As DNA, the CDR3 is TGTGCCAGTAGTATCGGGAACGAGCAGTACTTC.

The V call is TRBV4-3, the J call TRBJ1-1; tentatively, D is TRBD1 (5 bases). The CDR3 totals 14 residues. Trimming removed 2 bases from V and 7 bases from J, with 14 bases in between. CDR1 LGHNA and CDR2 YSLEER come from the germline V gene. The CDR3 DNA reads TGCGCCAGCAGCCAACGCGGGGACTTACTTGAAGCTTTCTTT. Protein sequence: CASSQRGDLLEAFF.

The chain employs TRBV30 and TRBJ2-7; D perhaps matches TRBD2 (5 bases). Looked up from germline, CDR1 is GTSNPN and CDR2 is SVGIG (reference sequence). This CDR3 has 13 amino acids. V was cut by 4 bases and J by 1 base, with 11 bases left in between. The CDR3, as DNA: TGTGCCTGGACGATCGGCGGGTCCTACGAGCAGTACTTC. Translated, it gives CAWTIGGSYEQYF.

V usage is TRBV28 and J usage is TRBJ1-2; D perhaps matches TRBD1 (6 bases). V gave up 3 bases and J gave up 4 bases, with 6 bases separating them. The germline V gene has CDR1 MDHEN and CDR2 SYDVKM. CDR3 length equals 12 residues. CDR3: CASSLGAYGYTF. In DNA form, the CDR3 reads TGTGCCAGCAGTTTGGGGGCCTATGGCTACACCTTC.

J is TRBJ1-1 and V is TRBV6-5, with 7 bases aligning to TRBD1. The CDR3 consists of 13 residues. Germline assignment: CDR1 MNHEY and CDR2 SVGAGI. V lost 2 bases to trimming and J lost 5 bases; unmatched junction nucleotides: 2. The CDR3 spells CASSYRGRTEAFF. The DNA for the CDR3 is TGTGCCAGCAGTTACAGGGGGCGGACTGAAGCTTTCTTT.

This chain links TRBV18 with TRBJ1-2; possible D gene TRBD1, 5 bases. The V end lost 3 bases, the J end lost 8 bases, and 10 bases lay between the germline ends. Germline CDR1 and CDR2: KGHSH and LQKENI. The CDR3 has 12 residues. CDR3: CASSPGDSGYTF. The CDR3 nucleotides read TGTGCCAGCTCACCGGGGGACTCAGGCTACACCTTC.

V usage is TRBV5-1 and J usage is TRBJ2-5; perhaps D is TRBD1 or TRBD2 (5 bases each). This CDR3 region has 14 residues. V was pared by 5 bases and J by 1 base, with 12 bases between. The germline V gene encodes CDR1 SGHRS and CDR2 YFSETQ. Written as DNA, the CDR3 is TGCGCCAGCAGGAGAGGGGACGGCCAAGAGACCCAGTACTTC. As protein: CASRRGDGQETQYF.

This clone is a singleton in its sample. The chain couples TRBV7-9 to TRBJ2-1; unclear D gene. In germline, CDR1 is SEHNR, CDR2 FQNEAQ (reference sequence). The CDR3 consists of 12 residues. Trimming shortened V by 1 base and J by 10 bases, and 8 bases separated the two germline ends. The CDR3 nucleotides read TGTGCCAGCAGCTTAGGGCTAATGGAGCAGTTCTTC. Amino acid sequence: CASSLGLMEQFF. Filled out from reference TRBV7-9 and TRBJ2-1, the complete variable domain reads DTGVSQNPRHKITKRGQNVTFRCDPISEHNRLYWYRQTLGQGPEFLTYFQNEAQLEKSRLLSDRFSAERPKGSFSTLEIQRTEQGDSAMYLCASSLGLMEQFFGPGTRLTVL.

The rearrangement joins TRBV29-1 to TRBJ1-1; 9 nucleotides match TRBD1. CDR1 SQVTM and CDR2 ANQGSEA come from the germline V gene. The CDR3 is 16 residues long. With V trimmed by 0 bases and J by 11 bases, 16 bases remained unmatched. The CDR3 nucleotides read TGCAGCGTTGAAGATCGGGCCGGGACAGGGAGCCGGGGTGCTTTCTTT. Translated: CSVEDRAGTGSRGAFF.

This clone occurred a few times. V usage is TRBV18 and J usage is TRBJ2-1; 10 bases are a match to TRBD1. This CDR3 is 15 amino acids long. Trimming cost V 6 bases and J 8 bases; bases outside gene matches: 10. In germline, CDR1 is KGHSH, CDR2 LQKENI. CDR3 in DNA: TGTGCCAGCTCTCCAACGTCCGGGACAGGGGATGAGCAGTTCTTC. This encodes CASSPTSGTGDEQFF.

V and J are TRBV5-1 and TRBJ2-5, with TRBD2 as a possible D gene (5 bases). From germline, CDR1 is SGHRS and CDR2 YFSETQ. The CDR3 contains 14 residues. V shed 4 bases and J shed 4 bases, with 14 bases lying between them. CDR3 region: CASSVGRGLETQYF. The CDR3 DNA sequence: TGCGCCAGCAGCGTCGGCCGAGGGCTAGAGACCCAGTACTTC.

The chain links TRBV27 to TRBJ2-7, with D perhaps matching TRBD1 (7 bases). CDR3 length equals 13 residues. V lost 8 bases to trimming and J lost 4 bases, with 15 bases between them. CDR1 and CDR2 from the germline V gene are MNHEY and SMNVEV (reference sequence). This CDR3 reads CASREQGGYEQYF. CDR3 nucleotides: TGTGCCAGCCGGGAGCAGGGGGGTTACGAGCAGTACTTC.

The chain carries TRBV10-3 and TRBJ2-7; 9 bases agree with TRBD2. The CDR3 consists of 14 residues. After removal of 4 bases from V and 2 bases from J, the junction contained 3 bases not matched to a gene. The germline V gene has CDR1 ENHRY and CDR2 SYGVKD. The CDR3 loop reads CAISGSGGPYEQYF. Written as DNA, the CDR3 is TGTGCCATCAGTGGGAGCGGGGGGCCCTACGAGCAGTACTTC.

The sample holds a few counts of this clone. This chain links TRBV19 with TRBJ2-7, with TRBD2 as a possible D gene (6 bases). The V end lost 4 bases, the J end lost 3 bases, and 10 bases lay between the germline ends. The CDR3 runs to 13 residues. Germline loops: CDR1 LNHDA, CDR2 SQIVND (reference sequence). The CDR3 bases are TGTGCCAGTAGTAAGGCGGGACGCTACGAGCAGTACTTC. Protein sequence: CASSKAGRYEQYF.